The TCR beta chain under discussion was sequenced for a study of cytomegalovirus exposure and HLA in healthy donors. Although they were nominally healthy when sampled, donors likely had unrecorded immune exposures. PCR employed 60 Vbeta and 13 Jbeta primers. The protocol was immunoSEQ multiplex PCR, while the TCRdb copy is restricted to in-frame clones and leaves out a portion. This sample carries just over 150,000 clones, approximately 86% of them seen once, and the ten largest clones take under 7.5%. A word on this clone: The target antigen is unknown. Additional DNA sequences in this sample encode the identical CDR3.

Germline CDR1 reads SGHDT; CDR2 reads YYEEEE. Trimming took 4 bases from V and 1 from J, leaving 8 bases between them. This CDR3 is built from 13 residues. General observations from the study: It was around 160 TCR beta chains that were listed as cytomegalovirus-associated. The number of N-insertions in an Asian-associated ancestry cluster was reportedly below the approximately 700-donor mean in a later analysis. In an earlier analysis, about 87% or about 30%: the productive usage of most TCR beta V segments.

The sequence derives from a woman between 45 and 65 years old in good health and CMV-seropositive. V and J are TRBV5-6 and TRBJ1-2; D might be TRBD1 (5 bases). The source material was PBMCs. CDR3 loop: CASSLDSNYGYTF. CDR3 bases: TGTGCCAGCAGCCTAGACAGTAACTATGGCTACACCTTC.